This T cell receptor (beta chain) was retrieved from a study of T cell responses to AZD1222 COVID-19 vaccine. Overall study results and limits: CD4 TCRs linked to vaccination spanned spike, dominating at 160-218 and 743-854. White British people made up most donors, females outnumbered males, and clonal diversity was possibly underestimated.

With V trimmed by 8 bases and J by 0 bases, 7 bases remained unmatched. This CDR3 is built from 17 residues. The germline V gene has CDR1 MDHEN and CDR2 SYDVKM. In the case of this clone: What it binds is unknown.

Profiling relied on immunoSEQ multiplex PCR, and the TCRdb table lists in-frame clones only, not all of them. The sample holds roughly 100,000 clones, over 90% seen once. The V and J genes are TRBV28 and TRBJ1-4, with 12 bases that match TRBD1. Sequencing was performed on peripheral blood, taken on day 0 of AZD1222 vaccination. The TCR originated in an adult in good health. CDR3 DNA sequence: TGTGCCAGCGGGACCGGGACAGGGGGCCCAACTAATGAAAAACTGTTTTTT. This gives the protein CASGTGTGGPTNEKLFF.